Following are 17 T cell receptor beta chains from one sample sequenced in a study of T cell clonotyping in hematopoietic cell transplantation. The data were produced by immunoSEQ multiplex PCR, yet TCRdb's version contains in-frame clones alone and is incomplete. The table shows tens of thousands of clones, with around 95% occurring only once. Sequenced material: peripheral blood mononuclear cells. The receptors originated from a woman aged 45-60 years in good health. Some clones in this sample may be carry-over from other donors' samples.

The chain links TRBV7-2 to TRBJ2-4, with 8 bases aligning to TRBD2. V was clipped by 2 bases and J by 8 bases; unmatched bases: 5. This CDR3 is 14 amino acids long. Germline V gene lookup returns CDR1 SGHTA and CDR2 FQGNSA. The CDR3 sequence is CASSLWTSSDIQYF. In DNA form, the CDR3 reads TGTGCCAGCAGCTTATGGACTAGCTCTGACATTCAGTACTTC.

This sequence joins TRBV27 and TRBJ2-7; 7 bases line up with TRBD1. The CDR3 runs 16 residues. Germline CDR1 MNHEY, CDR2 SMNVEV (reference sequence). The trim removed 6 bases at V and 1 base at J, leaving 12 bases unmatched. The CDR3: CASSVSGDSISYEQYF. CDR3 sequence (DNA): TGTGCCAGCAGCGTCAGTGGGGACAGCATATCCTACGAGCAGTACTTC.

The chain joins TRBV6-4 to TRBJ1-6, with 8 bases fitting TRBD1. This CDR3 spans 15 amino acids. Looked up from germline, CDR1 is MRHNA and CDR2 is SNTAGT. The V and J ends lost 4 bases and 10 bases, in that order; junction bases with no gene match: 9. CDR3 loop: CASSVGTGLGSPLHF. CDR3 nucleotides: TGTGCCAGCAGTGTCGGGACAGGCCTAGGGTCACCCCTCCACTTT.

The V call is TRBV5-4, the J call TRBJ1-1; D is undetermined. This CDR3 has 13 amino acids. CDR1 is SGHNT, CDR2 YYREEE, per germline (reference sequence). Trimming cost V 9 bases and J 0 bases, with 12 bases left between them. The CDR3 DNA is TGTGCCACGGAACCCGACATGAACACTGAAGCTTTCTTT. Residues: CATEPDMNTEAFF.

This chain joins TRBV10-3 and TRBJ1-5, with TRBD1 matching 9 bases. This CDR3 has 14 amino acids. V trimming: 3 bases; J trimming: 5 bases; junction bases outside the gene matches: 2. CDR1 and CDR2 from the germline V gene are ENHRY and SYGVKD. The CDR3 DNA follows: TGTGCCATCAGTGAACAGGGGGCCGATCAGCCCCAGCATTTT. This translates into CAISEQGADQPQHF.

This chain connects TRBV2 to TRBJ2-1; the match to TRBD2 covers 10 bases. Germline V CDR1 and CDR2: SNHLY, FYNNEI. This CDR3 is 15 amino acids long. Trimming removed 5 bases from V and 7 bases from J; junction bases left unmatched: 8. CDR3 sequence reads: CASSFGTSEGNEQFF. The DNA for the CDR3 is TGTGCCAGCAGTTTCGGGACTAGCGAGGGGAATGAGCAGTTCTTC.

The chain carries TRBV5-4 and TRBJ1-2; D is ambiguous. Trimming removed 0 bases from V and 6 bases from J, with 12 bases in between. CDR1 and CDR2 from the germline V gene are SGHNT and YYREEE (reference sequence). CDR3 length equals 14 residues. DNA for the CDR3: TGTGCCAGCAGCTTGGCCATAGGCTTCCATGGCTACACCTTC. As protein: CASSLAIGFHGYTF.

The genes are TRBV19 and TRBJ1-1; 9 bases are a match to TRBD1. Per germline, CDR1 LNHDA and CDR2 SQIVND (reference sequence). The CDR3 has 13 residues. The V segment lost 0 bases and the J segment 11 bases; nucleotides outside the gene matches: 4. Here the CDR3 reads CASSIDGQGFAFF. CDR3 in DNA: TGTGCCAGTAGTATAGATGGACAGGGGTTTGCTTTCTTT. Variable domain in full (rest from reference TRBV19 and TRBJ1-1): DGGITQSPKYLFRKEGQNVTLSCEQNLNHDAMYWYRQDPGQGLRLIYYSQIVNDFQKGDIAEGYSVSREKKESFPLTVTSAQKNPTAFYLCASSIDGQGFAFFGQGTRLTVV.

This chain uses TRBV28 with TRBJ2-2, with D tentatively TRBD2 (6 bases). With 1 base removed from V and 3 bases from J, the gap between germline ends came to 12 bases. Germline V lookup: CDR1 MDHEN, CDR2 SYDVKM. The CDR3 is made up of 16 amino acids. The CDR3 sequence is CASSLYSREDTGELFF. CDR3 in DNA: TGTGCCAGCAGTTTATACTCCAGGGAGGACACCGGGGAGCTGTTTTTT.

V usage is TRBV4-2 and J usage is TRBJ2-1; 8 bases match TRBD2. J lost 6 bases, V lost 0 bases, and 7 bases had no gene match. CDR3 size: 16 residues. The V gene's germline CDR1 is LGHNA and CDR2 YNFKEQ. The DNA of the CDR3 is TGTGCCAGCAGCCAAGAGACAGTAGCGGGGAGCAATGAGCAGTTCTTC. Its protein is CASSQETVAGSNEQFF.

V usage is TRBV19 and J usage is TRBJ2-7; D is unresolved. The length of the CDR3 is 12 residues. V lost 3 bases, J lost 3 bases, and 6 bases lay in between. CDR1 and CDR2 (germline): LNHDA, SQIVND (reference sequence). The CDR3 sequence: CASSINSYEQYF. The CDR3, as DNA: TGTGCCAGTAGTATTAATAGCTACGAGCAGTACTTC.

The chain recombines TRBV6-6 with TRBJ1-3, with D maybe TRBD1 (6 bases). The CDR3 is 15 residues long. Per the germline V gene, CDR1 is MNHNY and CDR2 is SVGAGI (reference sequence). Trimming took 7 bases from V and 0 from J, leaving 13 bases between them. The CDR3 bases are TGTGCCAGCAAGACAGGATCGACCTCTGGAAACACCATATATTTT. It codes for CASKTGSTSGNTIYF.

This chain connects TRBV6-6 to TRBJ1-2, with D possibly TRBD1 on 5 matching bases. Trimming pared 6 bases from V and 4 bases from J, leaving 12 bases between. Germline values: CDR1 MNHNY, CDR2 SVGAGI (reference sequence). This CDR3 contains 13 residues. The CDR3 DNA is TGTGCCAGCAGATCCACAGGATTCTATGGCTACACCTTC. Amino acid sequence: CASRSTGFYGYTF.

This clone was counted once. J is TRBJ2-1 and V is TRBV6-1; possible D gene TRBD1, 5 bases. There are 17 residues in the CDR3. CDR1 and CDR2 from the germline V gene are MNHNS and SASEGT. The V and J ends lost 3 bases and 0 bases respectively, with 15 bases between them. CDR3 loop: CASSDRQGGASYNEQFF. CDR3 nucleotide sequence: TGTGCCAGCAGTGATAGGCAGGGTGGCGCCTCCTACAATGAGCAGTTCTTC.

The genes are TRBV29-1 and TRBJ2-5; 7 nucleotides agree with TRBD1. Germline CDR1 SQVTM, CDR2 ANQGSEA. V trimming: 6 bases; J trimming: 2 bases; junction bases outside the gene matches: 9. There are 14 residues in the CDR3. As DNA, the CDR3 is TGCAGCGTCCAGGGCCCGACAGGGCAAGAGACCCAGTACTTC. Its protein is CSVQGPTGQETQYF.

CDR3 sequence reads: CSVAGVNYGYTF. As DNA, the CDR3 is TGCAGCGTCGCAGGAGTAAACTATGGCTACACCTTC. The chain couples TRBV29-1 to TRBJ1-2, with no clear D. Germline CDR1 reads SQVTM; CDR2 reads ANQGSEA. V lost 6 bases and J 2 bases, leaving 10 bases between the germline ends. CDR3 size: 12 residues. The full variable domain, in which reference TRBV29-1 and TRBJ1-2 provide the parts outside the CDR3, is SAVISQKPSRDICQRGTSLTIQCQVDSQVTMMFWYRQQPGQSLTLIATANQGSEATYESGFVIDKFPISRPNLTFSTLTVSNMSPEDSSIYLCSVAGVNYGYTFGSGTRLTVV.

The V and J genes are TRBV5-6 and TRBJ1-2; D perhaps matches TRBD1 (5 bases). CDR3 length equals 14 residues. V gave up 1 base and J gave up 4 bases, with 11 bases separating them. From germline, CDR1 is SGHDT and CDR2 YYEEEE. The CDR3 DNA reads as TGTGCCAGCAGCTTGTCCGGGGGTGGCTATGGCTACACCTTC. This translates into CASSLSGGGYGYTF.